This TCR beta chain was retrieved from a study of CD8 T cells in ankylosing spondylitis. General study results and limits: The study looked at matched synovial fluid samples from ankylosing spondylitis patients. Disease-linked clones were reported to be significantly enriched there. What seemed typical of ankylosing spondylitis blood was a TCR beta motif built from fewer than ten highly homologous variants.

Germline CDR1 and CDR2: SGHRS and YFSETQ. The CDR3 has 14 amino acids. In its sample, this clonotype was seen a few times. Its cognate antigen is unknown. A junction end diverges from the germline sequence, so it may reflect a read error. MiXCR, run by TCRdb on the 5' RACE reads, gives a single entry per CDR3 protein. The sample holds a few hundred thousand distinct CDR3 sequences, under 25% seen once. Sequenced sample: blood, either unsorted or a sorted T cell fraction (not recorded which). The gene calls are TRBV5-1 and TRBJ2-7; 7 nucleotides match TRBD1. The clonotype originates from a male donor with ankylosing spondylitis. The DNA for the CDR3 is TGTGCTTCACAACGAGGCACAGGGGATTACGAGCAGTACTTC. It codes for CASQRGTGDYEQYF.